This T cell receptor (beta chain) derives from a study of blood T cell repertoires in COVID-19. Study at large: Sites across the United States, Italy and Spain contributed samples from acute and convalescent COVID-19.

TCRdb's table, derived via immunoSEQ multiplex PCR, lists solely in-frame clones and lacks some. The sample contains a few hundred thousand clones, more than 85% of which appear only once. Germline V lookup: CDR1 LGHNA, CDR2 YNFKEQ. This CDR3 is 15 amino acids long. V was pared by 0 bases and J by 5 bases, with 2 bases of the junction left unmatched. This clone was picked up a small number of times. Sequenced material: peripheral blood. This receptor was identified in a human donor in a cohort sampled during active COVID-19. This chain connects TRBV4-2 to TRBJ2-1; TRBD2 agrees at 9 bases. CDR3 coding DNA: TGTGCCAGCAGCCAAGAGGTAGCGGGGGACAATGAGCAGTTCTTC. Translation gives CASSQEVAGDNEQFF.